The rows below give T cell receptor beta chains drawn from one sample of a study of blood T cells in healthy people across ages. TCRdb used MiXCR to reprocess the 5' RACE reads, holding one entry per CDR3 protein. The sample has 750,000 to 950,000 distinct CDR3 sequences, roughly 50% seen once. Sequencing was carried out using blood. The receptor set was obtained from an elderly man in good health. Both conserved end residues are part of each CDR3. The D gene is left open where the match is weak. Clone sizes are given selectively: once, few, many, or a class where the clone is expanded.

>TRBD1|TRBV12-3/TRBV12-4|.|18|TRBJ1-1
TGTGCCAGCAGACACGGCCGATCTGTACAGGGGGAGAACACTGAAGCTTTCTTT
CASRHGRSVQGENTEAFF
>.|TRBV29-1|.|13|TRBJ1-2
TGCAGCGTTGGAGACCGGGACGGCTATGGCTACACCTTC
CSVGDRDGYGYTF
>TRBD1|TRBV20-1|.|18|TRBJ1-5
TGCAGTGCTAGAGATTTTGGGACAGGGGGCAATAGCAATCAGCCCCAGCATTTT
CSARDFGTGGNSNQPQHF
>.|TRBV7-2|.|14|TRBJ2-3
TGTGCCAGCAGCGTAGCCTTAAGCGCAGATACGCAGTATTTT
CASSVALSADTQYF
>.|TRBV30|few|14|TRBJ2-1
TGTGCCTGGGCCGGGTCAATCTCCTACAATGAGCAGTTCTTC
CAWAGSISYNEQFF
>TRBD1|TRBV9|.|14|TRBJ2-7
TGTGCCAGCAGCGTAGCGGGACAGGCCCCCGAGCAGTACTTC
CASSVAGQAPEQYF
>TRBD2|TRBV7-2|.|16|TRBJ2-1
TGTGCCAGCAGCCACGATAGGGTAGCGGGAAGGAATGAGCAGTTCTTC
CASSHDRVAGRNEQFF
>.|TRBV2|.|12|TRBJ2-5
TGTGCCAGCAGGATGACAGCAGAGACCCAGTACTTC
CASRMTAETQYF
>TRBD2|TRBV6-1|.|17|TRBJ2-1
TGTGCCAGCAGTGAAAGAGGAGCGGGAGGGGCGTACAATGAGCAGTTCTTC
CASSERGAGGAYNEQFF
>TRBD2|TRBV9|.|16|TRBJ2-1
TGTGCCAGCGGCTTGACCGGGACTAGCTCCTACAATGAGCAGTTCTTC
CASGLTGTSSYNEQFF
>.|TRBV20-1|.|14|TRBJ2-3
TGCAGTGCTCCACGAGCCAGGGATGGAAATACGCAGTATTTT
CSAPRARDGNTQYF
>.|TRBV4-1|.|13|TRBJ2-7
TGCGCCAGCAGCCAGCTTGGGGGTGGATCGCAGTACTTC
CASSQLGGGSQYF
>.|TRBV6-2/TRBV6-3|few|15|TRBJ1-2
TGTGCCAGCAGCCAACCCGCGACTGTGAACTATGGCTACACCTTC
CASSQPATVNYGYTF
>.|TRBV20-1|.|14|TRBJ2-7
TGCAGTGCTAGTAAGGGCGGGGGCATTTACGAGCAGTACTTC
CSASKGGGIYEQYF
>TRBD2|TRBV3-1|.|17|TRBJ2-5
TGTGCCAGCAGCCAAGATTATGGAGGGATAGCGGGAGAGACCCAGTACTTC
CASSQDYGGIAGETQYF
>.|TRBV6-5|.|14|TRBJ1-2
TGTGCCAGCAGAAGGGAAGGGGACTACTATGGCTACACCTTC
CASRREGDYYGYTF
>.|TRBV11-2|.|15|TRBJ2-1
TGTGCCAGCAGCCCCTATGGTGGAGGGGAGGATGAGCAGTTCTTC
CASSPYGGGEDEQFF
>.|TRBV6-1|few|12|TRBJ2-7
TGTGCCAGCAGCCGGGACGGTCTAGAGCAGTACTTC
CASSRDGLEQYF
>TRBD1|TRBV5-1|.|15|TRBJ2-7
TGCGCCAGCAGCTCAATCCGGGACAGGCCCAGGGAGCAGTACTTC
CASSSIRDRPREQYF
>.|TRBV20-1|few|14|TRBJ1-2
TGCAGTGCTAGAGGGAATCAGTCTAACTATGGCTACACCTTC
CSARGNQSNYGYTF
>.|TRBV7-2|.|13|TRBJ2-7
TGTGCCAGCAGACGGTACCCTCGGGGCGAGCAGTACTTC
CASRRYPRGEQYF
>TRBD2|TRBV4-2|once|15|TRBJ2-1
TGTGCCAGCAAACTAGCGGGAAATACCTACAATGAGCAGTTCTTC
CASKLAGNTYNEQFF
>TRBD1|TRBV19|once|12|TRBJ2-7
TGTGCCAGTAAGGACAGGGCCTACGAGCAGTACTTC
CASKDRAYEQYF
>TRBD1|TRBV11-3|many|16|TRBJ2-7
TGTGCCAGCAGCCTAGGGGGACAGGCGCCCTCCTACGAGCAGTACTTC
CASSLGGQAPSYEQYF
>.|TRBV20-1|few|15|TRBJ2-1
TGCAGTGCTAGAGGCGGGACGGGTGGTGCGGGAGAGCAGTTCTTC
CSARGGTGGAGEQFF
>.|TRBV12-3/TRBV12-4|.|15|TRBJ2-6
TGTGCCAGCAGTTTTTCGGTCCCTGGGGCCAACGTCCTGACTTTC
CASSFSVPGANVLTF
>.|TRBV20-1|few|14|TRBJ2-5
TGCAGTGCTAGAGATTCCCGGCGTTCGGAGACCCAGTACTTC
CSARDSRRSETQYF
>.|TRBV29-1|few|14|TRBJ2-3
TGCAGCGTTGATGAGGGCCAGGAGCACAGATACGCGTATTTT
CSVDEGQEHRYAYF
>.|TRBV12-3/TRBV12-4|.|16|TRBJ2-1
TGTGCCAGCAGATATCGGGCGGGCCGCTCCTACAATGAGCAGTTCTTC
CASRYRAGRSYNEQFF
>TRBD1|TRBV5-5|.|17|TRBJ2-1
TGTGCCAGCAGCTTGGGAGGGGGCCCCACCTTTTACAATGAGCAGTTCTTC
CASSLGGGPTFYNEQFF
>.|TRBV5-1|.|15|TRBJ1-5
TGCGCCAGCAGCCAGGACGGGGACCCGGGGCAGCCCCAGCATTTT
CASSQDGDPGQPQHF